This TCR beta chain appears in the sequencing data of a study of blood T cell repertoires in COVID-19. Across the whole study: Researchers got acute and convalescent COVID-19 samples from the United States, Italy and Spain. The cDNA or gDNA used as material had been derived from T cells, B-cell-depleted T cells, or PBMCs.

Profiling relied on immunoSEQ multiplex PCR, and the TCRdb table lists in-frame clones only, not all of them. The sample carries over 200,000 clones, around 88% recorded once. J lost 8 bases, V lost 6 bases, and 7 bases had no gene match. Germline V gives CDR1 KGHSH, CDR2 LQKENI. The CDR3 extends over 13 amino acids. Recruits, aged roughly 18 to 89 years, lived in approximately 26 US areas. Participant reports of clinical history set cohort assignment. Sequences were obtained from PBMCs or T cells enriched from blood (not recorded which). J is TRBJ1-2 and V is TRBV18; 9 bases match TRBD1. The source of this sequence is a woman aged 40 to 50 with acute COVID-19. The CDR3 loop is CASSSGTGFGYTF. The CDR3 bases are TGTGCCAGCTCTTCCGGGACAGGGTTCGGCTACACCTTC.